This entry lists 6 T cell receptor beta chains sequenced from one sample in a study of T-cell memory formation after mild COVID-19. TCRdb ran MiXCR on the 5' RACE reads and lists one entry per CDR3 protein. The profile covers 150,000 or so distinct CDR3 sequences, with under 30% appearing a single time and approximately 25% taken by the ten largest. Material: PBMCs or a T cell subset sorted from them (not recorded which). These receptors were obtained from an adult woman who had mild COVID-19 (a few samples of this study predate the infection). Cell type and time point are not known.

The chain recombines TRBV24-1 with TRBJ1-2; D is unresolved. This CDR3 is built from 13 residues. Germline values: CDR1 KGHDR, CDR2 SFDVKD. V was shortened by 3 bases and J by 9 bases, with 13 bases between the two germline ends. CDR3 sequence reads: CATSDHSHGSYTF. Written as DNA, the CDR3 is TGTGCCACCAGTGATCACAGCCACGGGAGCTACACCTTC.

There are many counts of this clonotype. The V call is TRBV20-1, the J call TRBJ2-7; the D gene could be TRBD1 or TRBD2 (5 bases each). This CDR3 spans 11 amino acids. Germline V gene sequence: CDR1 DFQATT, CDR2 SNEGSKA (reference sequence). The ends were cut back, 3 bases at V and 3 bases at J, with 6 bases in the middle. CDR3 sequence (DNA): TGCAGTGCTAGGGGGGACTACGAGCAGTACTTC. Translated: CSARGDYEQYF.

This chain uses TRBV27 with TRBJ2-7; 14 positions agree with TRBD2. The germline V gene has CDR1 MNHEY and CDR2 SMNVEV (reference sequence). Unmatched junction bases numbered 7, after V lost 5 bases and J lost 4 bases. This CDR3 contains 16 residues. CDR3 sequence reads: CASSPTGLAGAYEQYF. The CDR3, as DNA: TGTGCCAGCAGTCCGACGGGACTAGCGGGGGCATACGAGCAGTACTTC.

V and J are TRBV7-9 and TRBJ1-4; 7 nucleotides align to TRBD1. The CDR3 sequence is 16 residues long. After removal of 2 bases from V and 6 bases from J, the junction contained 9 bases not matched to a gene. CDR1 SEHNR and CDR2 FQNEAQ come from the germline V gene (reference sequence). The CDR3 protein is CASSLPGQEWDEKLFF. The CDR3 region has the DNA TGTGCCAGCAGCTTACCCGGACAGGAGTGGGATGAAAAACTGTTTTTT.

This chain joins TRBV2 and TRBJ1-2, with no clear D. Trimming removed 1 base at V and 8 bases at J, with 11 bases between. The CDR3 sequence is 13 residues long. From germline, CDR1 is SNHLY and CDR2 FYNNEI. The DNA for the CDR3 is TGTGCCAGCAGTGAAGGGTCAGCCAGCGGCTACACCTTC. Translated: CASSEGSASGYTF.

The chain couples TRBV12-3 or TRBV12-4 to TRBJ2-1; D possibly corresponds to TRBD2 (6 bases). Trimming removed 6 bases from V and 2 bases from J, with 14 bases in between. This CDR3 has 15 residues. CDR3 sequence: CASSPTSPPYNEQFF. The CDR3 nucleotides read TGTGCCAGCAGCCCGACTAGTCCTCCCTACAATGAGCAGTTCTTC.